The rows below give T cell receptor beta chains drawn from one sample of a study of response to subunit inactivated influenza vaccine. TCRdb independently ran MiXCR on the RT-PCR reads; one entry per CDR3 protein. The sample yields around 170,000 distinct CDR3 sequences, roughly 10% seen once. Sequencing was performed on CD8+ T cells sorted from PBMCs, taken approximately 25 months after vaccination. The receptors shown here come from a man aged 45-69 years who received an inactivated influenza vaccine. CDR3s include the opening cysteine and the closing phenylalanine or tryptophan. The D gene is left open where the match is weak. Rows give clone size only sometimes, using once, few, many, or a class for an expanded clone.

J: TRBJ2-2
D: TRBD2
V: TRBV28
size: .
CDR3: CATWPGGRDTGELFF
DNA: TGTGCCACGTGGCCAGGAGGGAGGGACACCGGGGAGCTGTTTTTT

J: TRBJ2-7
D: .
V: TRBV28
size: .
CDR3: CASSPVGVRSSYEQYF
DNA: TGTGCCAGCAGCCCCGTAGGAGTTCGAAGCTCCTACGAGCAATACTTC

J: TRBJ2-7
D: .
V: TRBV7-9
size: few
CDR3: CASSSMDRQVYEQYF
DNA: TGTGCCAGCAGCTCCATGGACAGACAGGTGTACGAGCAGTACTTC

J: TRBJ2-1
D: .
V: TRBV12-3/TRBV12-4
size: few
CDR3: CASSLNLVDNEQFF
DNA: TGTGCCAGCAGTTTAAATCTGGTGGACAATGAGCAGTTCTTC

J: TRBJ2-2
D: .
V: TRBV5-1
size: .
CDR3: CASSFPLSRVANTGELFF
DNA: TGCGCCAGCAGCTTTCCCCTGAGCAGGGTGGCGAACACCGGGGAGCTGTTTTTT

J: TRBJ1-1
D: TRBD1
V: TRBV12-3/TRBV12-4
size: .
CDR3: CASSGSGTGRAEAFF
DNA: TGTGCCAGCAGTGGATCCGGGACAGGGCGAGCTGAAGCTTTCTTT

J: TRBJ2-7
D: .
V: TRBV13
size: .
CDR3: CASSLVTSGDEQYF
DNA: TGTGCCAGCAGCTTAGTCACTTCGGGGGACGAGCAGTACTTC

J: TRBJ2-7
D: .
V: TRBV4-2
size: many
CDR3: CASSQGYGGEQYF
DNA: TGTGCCAGCAGCCAAGGTTATGGTGGAGAGCAGTACTTC

J: TRBJ2-7
D: .
V: TRBV15
size: few
CDR3: CATSSTRDYEQYF
DNA: TGTGCCACCAGCTCGACTCGGGACTACGAGCAGTACTTC

J: TRBJ1-2
D: .
V: TRBV27
size: many
CDR3: CASRPYEGGKAYGYTF
DNA: TGTGCCAGCAGACCCTATGAAGGAGGGAAGGCCTATGGCTACACCTTC

J: TRBJ1-1
D: TRBD1
V: TRBV20-1
size: .
CDR3: CSARDRTGDTNTEAFF
DNA: TGCAGTGCTAGAGATAGGACAGGTGATACGAACACTGAAGCTTTCTTT

J: TRBJ1-2
D: .
V: TRBV30
size: few
CDR3: CAWHNGYGYTF
DNA: TGTGCCTGGCACAACGGCTATGGCTACACCTTC

J: TRBJ2-1
D: TRBD2
V: TRBV27
size: .
CDR3: CASSLGLAGDLHEQFF
DNA: TGTGCCAGCAGTCTGGGACTAGCGGGAGATCTACATGAGCAGTTCTTC

J: TRBJ2-3
D: TRBD2
V: TRBV20-1
size: .
CDR3: CSALGASGTDTQYF
DNA: TGCAGTGCCCTAGGGGCTAGCGGGACAGATACGCAGTATTTT

J: TRBJ2-3
D: .
V: TRBV6-5
size: .
CDR3: CASSYSQGTDTQYF
DNA: TGTGCCAGCAGTTACTCCCAGGGCACAGATACGCAGTATTTT

J: TRBJ2-2
D: .
V: TRBV7-9
size: .
CDR3: CASRLGRARNTGELFF
DNA: TGTGCCAGCAGGTTGGGAAGGGCGCGGAACACCGGGGAGCTGTTTTTT

J: TRBJ2-1
D: .
V: TRBV7-9
size: many
CDR3: CASSLALSSYNEQFF
DNA: TGTGCCAGCAGCTTAGCCCTGAGCTCCTACAATGAGCAGTTCTTC

J: TRBJ2-3
D: .
V: TRBV4-3
size: .
CDR3: CASSQARTSTDTQYF
DNA: TGCGCCAGCAGCCAAGCCCGGACAAGCACAGATACGCAGTATTTT

J: TRBJ1-2
D: .
V: TRBV6-6
size: many
CDR3: CASSYVQVYGYTF
DNA: TGTGCCAGCAGTTACGTCCAGGTGTATGGCTACACCTTC

J: TRBJ2-7
D: .
V: TRBV14
size: .
CDR3: CASSPRPRTYEQYF
DNA: TGTGCCAGCAGCCCACGGCCCCGAACCTACGAGCAGTACTTC

J: TRBJ2-1
D: TRBD2
V: TRBV7-8
size: .
CDR3: CASSLVGGPGLALFNEQFF
DNA: TGTGCCAGCAGCTTAGTAGGGGGCCCGGGACTAGCCCTCTTCAATGAGCAGTTCTTC

J: TRBJ1-2
D: .
V: TRBV12-3/TRBV12-4
size: few
CDR3: CASSLAGAYGYTF
DNA: TGTGCCAGCAGTTTGGCTGGGGCCTATGGCTACACCTTC

J: TRBJ1-2
D: .
V: TRBV20-1
size: few
CDR3: CSARDLSGPGYGYTF
DNA: TGCAGTGCTAGAGATTTATCGGGACCGGGCTATGGCTACACCTTC

J: TRBJ1-1
D: .
V: TRBV12-3/TRBV12-4
size: many
CDR3: CASSLMVVNTEAFF
DNA: TGTGCCAGCAGTTTAATGGTAGTGAACACTGAAGCTTTCTTT

J: TRBJ1-3
D: .
V: TRBV7-9
size: few
CDR3: CASIHKSSGNTIYF
DNA: TGTGCCAGCATCCACAAGAGCTCTGGAAACACCATATATTTT

J: TRBJ2-7
D: .
V: TRBV4-3
size: few
CDR3: CASSPGQSFSYEQYF
DNA: TGCGCCAGCAGCCCTGGACAGAGTTTTTCCTACGAGCAGTACTTC

J: TRBJ2-2
D: .
V: TRBV28
size: few
CDR3: CASNARPGRSTGELFF
DNA: TGTGCCAGCAATGCCCGACCGGGACGGAGCACCGGGGAGCTGTTTTTT

J: TRBJ2-1
D: .
V: TRBV29-1
size: .
CDR3: CSVIGDVDNEQFF
DNA: TGCAGCGTCATTGGGGACGTCGACAATGAGCAGTTCTTC

J: TRBJ2-1
D: TRBD2
V: TRBV3-1
size: medium-sized
CDR3: CASSHLLAGGVDEQFF
DNA: TGTGCCAGCAGCCACCTTCTTGCGGGAGGGGTAGATGAGCAGTTCTTC

J: TRBJ2-7
D: TRBD2
V: TRBV6-1
size: .
CDR3: CASSELAGLSYEQYF
DNA: TGTGCCAGCAGTGAACTAGCGGGCCTCTCCTACGAGCAGTACTTC

J: TRBJ2-1
D: TRBD1
V: TRBV7-9
size: many
CDR3: CASSSPQGEKGDEQFF
DNA: TGTGCCAGCAGCTCCCCCCAGGGGGAGAAGGGAGATGAGCAGTTCTTC

J: TRBJ2-3
D: .
V: TRBV28
size: .
CDR3: CASTETGPSTDTQYF
DNA: TGTGCCAGCACTGAAACAGGGCCTAGCACAGATACGCAGTATTTT

J: TRBJ1-4
D: .
V: TRBV14
size: .
CDR3: CASSRSPTGPNEKLFF
DNA: TGTGCCAGCAGCCGATCGCCAACAGGACCTAATGAAAAACTGTTTTTT

J: TRBJ2-3
D: .
V: TRBV10-3
size: many
CDR3: CAISGEGDTQYF
DNA: TGTGCCATCAGCGGGGAAGGTGATACGCAGTATTTT

J: TRBJ2-7
D: .
V: TRBV4-3
size: few
CDR3: CASSQVWGGQAREQYF
DNA: TGCGCCAGCAGCCAAGTGTGGGGGGGACAGGCGAGGGAGCAGTACTTC

J: TRBJ2-3
D: .
V: TRBV27
size: .
CDR3: CASSSTNTDTQYF
DNA: TGTGCCAGCAGTTCAACTAACACAGATACGCAGTATTTT

J: TRBJ1-6
D: TRBD1
V: TRBV7-8
size: .
CDR3: CASSRGTGAVSPLHF
DNA: TGTGCCAGCAGCCGAGGGACAGGGGCTGTGTCACCCCTCCACTTT

J: TRBJ2-5
D: .
V: TRBV28
size: many
CDR3: CASSLSAIKETQYF
DNA: TGTGCCAGCAGTTTATCAGCGATTAAAGAGACCCAGTACTTC

J: TRBJ1-5
D: .
V: TRBV6-5
size: few
CDR3: CASSYSDNSNQPQHF
DNA: TGTGCCAGCAGTTACTCGGATAACAGCAATCAGCCCCAGCATTTT

J: TRBJ1-5
D: .
V: TRBV20-1
size: few
CDR3: CSASRGIYSNQPQHF
DNA: TGCAGTGCTAGTCGGGGGATCTATAGCAATCAGCCCCAGCATTTT

J: TRBJ2-7
D: .
V: TRBV7-2
size: few
CDR3: CASSLGVGQGTYEQYF
DNA: TGTGCCAGCAGCTTAGGGGTCGGGCAGGGTACCTACGAGCAGTACTTC

J: TRBJ2-1
D: .
V: TRBV29-1
size: many
CDR3: CSANPGHYNEQFF
DNA: TGCAGCGCTAATCCGGGACACTACAATGAGCAGTTCTTC

J: TRBJ2-1
D: .
V: TRBV11-1
size: .
CDR3: CASSPEDRAKSSYNEQFF
DNA: TGTGCCAGCAGCCCTGAAGATAGGGCAAAGAGCTCCTACAATGAGCAGTTCTTC

J: TRBJ2-7
D: TRBD2
V: TRBV4-3
size: many
CDR3: CASSQGVTSGAYYEQYF
DNA: TGCGCCAGCAGCCAAGGAGTAACTAGCGGGGCTTACTACGAGCAGTACTTC

J: TRBJ2-1
D: TRBD2
V: TRBV4-3
size: .
CDR3: CASSQGLAATNEQFF
DNA: TGCGCCAGCAGCCAAGGTCTAGCGGCAACCAATGAGCAGTTCTTC

J: TRBJ1-5
D: TRBD1
V: TRBV12-5
size: .
CDR3: CASGLYRGGNQPQHF
DNA: TGTGCTAGTGGTTTATACAGGGGGGGAAATCAGCCCCAGCATTTT

J: TRBJ2-2
D: .
V: TRBV2
size: .
CDR3: CASSDRTANTGELFF
DNA: TGTGCCAGCAGTGATAGGACCGCGAACACCGGGGAGCTGTTTTTT

J: TRBJ2-3
D: .
V: TRBV28
size: .
CDR3: CATRGGPKYYTDTQYF
DNA: TGTGCCACCAGGGGGGGACCCAAATACTACACAGATACGCAGTATTTT

J: TRBJ1-2
D: .
V: TRBV20-1
size: few
CDR3: CSAREASFQGYTF
DNA: TGCAGTGCTAGAGAGGCCAGCTTCCAGGGCTACACCTTC

J: TRBJ1-5
D: .
V: TRBV6-5
size: .
CDR3: CASSYLTRTDQGQPQHF
DNA: TGTGCCAGCAGTTACTTAACGCGGACAGACCAAGGTCAGCCCCAGCATTTT

J: TRBJ2-7
D: .
V: TRBV5-5
size: many
CDR3: CASSLVWGSYEQYF
DNA: TGTGCCAGCAGCTTGGTTTGGGGTTCCTACGAGCAGTACTTC

J: TRBJ2-7
D: .
V: TRBV7-8
size: .
CDR3: CASSLSLTRGSYEQYF
DNA: TGTGCCAGCAGCTTAAGTCTCACGCGAGGCTCCTACGAGCAGTACTTC

J: TRBJ1-1
D: .
V: TRBV7-9
size: few
CDR3: CASSLLGTEAFF
DNA: TGTGCCAGCAGCTTACTGGGAACTGAAGCTTTCTTT

J: TRBJ2-3
D: TRBD2
V: TRBV7-8
size: .
CDR3: CASSFGLAETRDTQYF
DNA: TGTGCCAGCAGTTTCGGACTAGCGGAGACACGAGATACGCAGTATTTT

J: TRBJ1-1
D: .
V: TRBV7-9
size: .
CDR3: CASSLGYNEAFF
DNA: TGTGCCAGCAGCTTGGGGTACAATGAAGCTTTCTTT

J: TRBJ2-2
D: .
V: TRBV6-2/TRBV6-3
size: many
CDR3: CASSFVGLDAGELFF
DNA: TGTGCCAGCAGTTTCGTGGGTCTAGATGCCGGGGAGCTGTTTTTT